The source of this T cell receptor (beta chain) is a study of lymphopenia after photon versus proton radiotherapy. Study-wide results and caveats: Relative stability marked proton patients; photon patients lost diversity and naive cells. Survival link was tested only in deceased patients; proton benefit remains a possibility.

Assay used: immunoSEQ multiplex PCR; TCRdb lists only in-frame clones, some missing. The sample lists approximately 29,000 clones; over 75% were seen once. As regards this clone: Its antigen is unknown.

The germline V gene encodes CDR1 LGHNA and CDR2 YSLEER. Trimming cost V 0 bases and J 5 bases, with 10 bases left between them. The CDR3 has 14 amino acids. Sequences were derived from peripheral blood, sampled from a patient treated with proton-based radiotherapy. This TCR was recovered from a woman in her 70s with pancreatic cancer. The rearrangement uses TRBV4-3 and TRBJ1-1, with D maybe TRBD1 (5 bases). The CDR3 protein is CASSQEGGRTEAFF. The CDR3 DNA sequence: TGCGCCAGCAGCCAAGAGGGGGGACGGACTGAAGCTTTCTTT.